This TCR beta chain derives from a study of identical twins. General observations from the study: Models predicted less out-of-frame TCR alpha sharing in monozygotic twins than was found. The study drew conclusions from cross-sectional statistical analysis, not from following the same donors. In cord blood, abundant beta clonotypes had fewer insertions; memory showed no trend.

Of note for this clonotype: No antigen is known for it.

cDNA molecules carried unique molecular identifiers, and template switching added a universal primer site. TCRdb re-called the 5' RACE reads through MiXCR, storing one row per CDR3 protein. The sample lists about 210,000 distinct CDR3 sequences, around a tenth occurring once. There are 16 residues in the CDR3. J was trimmed by 0 bases and V by 4 bases; bases with no gene match: 9. The V gene's germline CDR1 is SGHRS and CDR2 YFSETQ. The clonotype originates from a woman under 30 in good health. Sequenced sample: memory (CD45RO+) T cells sorted from blood. The J gene is TRBJ2-5, the V gene TRBV5-1, with 7 bases identical to TRBD2. CDR3 loop: CASSRGGAPYQETQYF. CDR3 in DNA: TGCGCCAGCAGCCGGGGAGGGGCCCCGTACCAAGAGACCCAGTACTTC.